This T cell receptor beta chain was sequenced for a study of cytomegalovirus exposure and HLA in healthy donors. Primers for the PCR totalled 60 Vbeta and 13 Jbeta. This table comes from immunoSEQ multiplex PCR, and its TCRdb copy is limited to in-frame clones, with some not included. Of hundreds of thousands of clones listed, 80% to 90% were seen once; the top ten hold less than 1.2%. V was trimmed by 4 bases and J by 2 bases, leaving 21 bases between them. CDR3 length: 18 residues. Germline loops: CDR1 SGHRS, CDR2 YFSETQ. Study-level findings and limits: The study listed about 150 cytomegalovirus-associated TCR beta chains. A later analysis showed that HLA-associated TCR beta chains had undergone more clonal expansion than equally common others. TCR beta V segments were, for the most part, productive about 90% or about 30% of the time in an earlier analysis. It was reportedly the case that the classifier diagnosed cytomegalovirus status with high specificity and sensitivity.

With regard to this clone: The target antigen is unknown.

Sequencing was carried out using PBMCs. The receptor comes from a woman under 30 in good health and CMV-seronegative. The chain has TRBV5-1 and TRBJ2-2; maybe TRBD2 (6 bases). The CDR3: CASSPRGAGGFNTGELFF. For the CDR3, the DNA is TGCGCCAGCAGCCCACGCGGGGCCGGAGGGTTTAACACCGGGGAGCTGTTTTTT.